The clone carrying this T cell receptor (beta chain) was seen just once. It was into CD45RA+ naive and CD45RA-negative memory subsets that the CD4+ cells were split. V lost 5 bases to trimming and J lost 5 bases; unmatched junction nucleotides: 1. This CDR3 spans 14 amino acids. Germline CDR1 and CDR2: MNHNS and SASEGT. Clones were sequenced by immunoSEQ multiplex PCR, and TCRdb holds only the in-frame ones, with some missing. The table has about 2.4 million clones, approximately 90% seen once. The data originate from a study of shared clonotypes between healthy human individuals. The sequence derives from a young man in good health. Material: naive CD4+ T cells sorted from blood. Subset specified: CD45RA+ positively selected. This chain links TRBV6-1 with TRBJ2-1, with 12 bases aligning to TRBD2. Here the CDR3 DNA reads TGTGCCAGCAGTTGGACTAGCGGGAACAATGAGCAGTTCTTC. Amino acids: CASSWTSGNNEQFF.